This TCR beta chain was identified in a study of cytomegalovirus exposure and HLA in healthy donors. Points from the study as a whole: Donors were assumed by presence/absence analyses to have roughly uniform sequencing depth. An analysis was carried out later, and it reportedly showed fewer N-insertions in an Asian-associated ancestry cluster than the approximately 700-donor mean. Later analysis showed most CMV-associated TCR beta chains appearing HLA-restricted.

All donors participated as healthy donors of bone marrow. As to this clone: Its target is unknown.

Trimming at V came to 0 bases and at J to 2 bases, leaving 1 base not matched to a gene. The V gene's germline CDR1 is SGHRS and CDR2 YFSETQ. The CDR3 sequence is 14 residues long. Primers included in the PCR were 60 Vbeta and 13 Jbeta primers. Clones were read by immunoSEQ multiplex PCR, and TCRdb kept only the in-frame ones, dropping some. The specimen's table records 100,000 to 150,000 clones. The TCR originated in a man between 18 and 29 years old in good health and CMV-seronegative. Sequences were obtained from PBMCs. V gene TRBV5-1 combines with J gene TRBJ1-2; TRBD1 agrees at 7 bases. The DNA for the CDR3 is TGCGCCAGCAGCTTGGGAGGGGGCAACTATGGCTACACCTTC. It codes for CASSLGGGNYGYTF.